A single sample is the source of the 29 T cell receptor beta chains below, sequenced in a study of metastatic and nonmetastatic thyroid tumors (TCRdb year 2020). The library came from PCR. The reads were generated on an Illumina HiSeq 4000. TCRdb's own reprocessing of the public reads used fastp at Q25 and MiXCR and kept productive beta chains. The sample table lists under 6,000 clones, about 33% of them with a count of one. Around a fifth of the sample comes from the top ten. Before undergoing thyroid surgery, none of the patients had been given any kind of treatment. Source material: adjacent normal tissue. These receptor sequences come from a female donor with papillary thyroid cancer or a benign thyroid nodule (not recorded which). Some clones in this sample may be carry-over from other donors' samples.

The genes are TRBV6-2 or TRBV6-3 and TRBJ2-7; no clear D gene. The V and J ends lost 4 bases and 7 bases respectively, with 11 bases between them. Germline CDR1 is MNHEY and CDR2 is SVGEGT. The length of the CDR3 is 12 residues. The CDR3: CASSWNREEQYF. CDR3 DNA sequence: TGTGCCAGCAGTTGGAATAGAGAGGAGCAGTACTTC.

This clone ranks as medium-sized. The rearrangement uses TRBV5-1 and TRBJ2-7, with 8 bases matching TRBD2. The ends lost 0 bases at V and 3 bases at J; junction bases unmatched: 8. Germline V CDR1 and CDR2: SGHRS, YFSETQ. CDR3 size: 16 residues. Here the CDR3 reads CASSLGPGLGVYEQYF. The DNA for the CDR3 is TGCGCCAGCAGCTTGGGGCCGGGACTAGGCGTCTACGAGCAGTACTTC.

CDR3 amino acids: CAWKPLGGRTDTQYF. As DNA, the CDR3 is TGTGCCTGGAAACCTCTCGGGGGCAGGACAGATACGCAGTATTTT. The V and J genes are TRBV30 and TRBJ2-3; D tentatively fits TRBD1 or TRBD2 (6 bases each). Trimming pared 4 bases from V and 3 bases from J, leaving 17 bases between. The germline CDR1 and CDR2 sequences are GTSNPN and SVGIG (reference sequence). The CDR3 runs to 15 residues.

This clone was detected ten times or more. The gene calls are TRBV5-1 and TRBJ2-3, with unresolved D. The V end lost 2 bases, the J end lost 5 bases, and 9 bases lay between the germline ends. The CDR3 has 13 amino acids. From germline, CDR1 is SGHRS and CDR2 YFSETQ. CDR3 residues: CASSLGWQDTQYF. The CDR3 nucleotides read TGCGCCAGCAGCTTAGGTTGGCAAGATACGCAGTATTTT.

By proportion, this clone is medium-sized. This rearrangement joins TRBV11-2 to TRBJ1-1; D unclear. Germline V gene sequence: CDR1 SGHAT, CDR2 FQNNGV. This CDR3 spans 13 amino acids. Trimming took 8 bases from V and 4 from J, leaving 14 bases between them. The CDR3 loop reads CASQRMMVTEAFF. The DNA of the CDR3 is TGTGCCAGCCAAAGAATGATGGTCACTGAAGCTTTCTTT.

By share of the sample, this clone is medium-sized. The chain has TRBV24-1 and TRBJ2-5, with D perhaps TRBD2 (7 bases). The V gene's germline CDR1 is KGHDR and CDR2 SFDVKD. Trimming removed 9 bases at V and 6 bases at J, with 16 bases between. CDR3 length: 13 residues. The CDR3 region has the DNA TGTGCCACCGCTGGGGGGGGGGCAAAGACCCAGTACTTC. Translation: CATAGGGAKTQYF.

Worth noting for this clone: Since no conserved phenylalanine or tryptophan closes the CDR3, a read error is the likely cause. The V and J genes are TRBV5-1 and TRBJ2-7; possible D gene TRBD1, 6 bases. The J call may be faulty, since TRBJ2-1 better matches the DNA end. The CDR3 consists of 14 residues. Germline V gene sequence: CDR1 SGHRS, CDR2 YFSETQ. For the CDR3, the DNA is TGCGCCAGCAGCCTTGGGACACCTTCCTACGAGCAGTTCTAC. Protein: CASSLGTPSYEQFY.

This clone is large in the sample. The chain has TRBV6-1 and TRBJ1-2; D unresolved. Germline lookup yields CDR1 MNHNS and CDR2 SASEGT. V lost 6 bases, J lost 4 bases, and 12 bases lay in between. CDR3 length: 13 amino acids. The CDR3 loop reads CASRLGNLYGYTF. The CDR3 DNA reads as TGTGCCAGCAGACTTGGCAACCTCTATGGCTACACCTTC.

About this clone: In this CDR3 the conserved last residue, phenylalanine or tryptophan, is missing, so a read error is likely. The DNA is omitted, as the CDR3 cannot be located on it reliably, and the CDR3 follows TCRdb's listing. This chain joins TRBV28 and TRBJ1-5; the D call TRBD1 from the table was never checked on the DNA. The CDR3 totals 14 residues, both ends included. Per germline, CDR1 MDHEN and CDR2 SYDVKM. Here the CDR3 reads CASTLARGPQPQQY.

The gene calls are TRBV2 and TRBJ2-7; D call uncertain. The CDR3 sequence is 14 residues long. CDR1 SNHLY and CDR2 FYNNEI come from the germline V gene. Trimming cost V 1 base and J 2 bases, with 9 bases left between them. The CDR3 spells CASSEDLGTYEQYF. DNA for the CDR3: TGTGCCAGCAGTGAAGATCTGGGAACCTACGAGCAGTACTTC.

The gene calls are TRBV5-1 and TRBJ2-5; D unclear. The CDR3 contains 15 residues. Per germline, CDR1 SGHRS and CDR2 YFSETQ. The ends were cut back, 1 base at V and 2 bases at J, with 12 bases in the middle. The CDR3: CASSLLQPTQETQYF. The CDR3 nucleotides read TGCGCCAGCAGCTTGTTACAGCCAACTCAAGAGACCCAGTACTTC.

This clone is medium-sized by share. This rearrangement joins TRBV25-1 to TRBJ2-7; TRBD2 matches 15 bases. V gave up 5 bases and J gave up 3 bases; unmatched junction bases: 8. The germline V gene encodes CDR1 MGHDK and CDR2 SYGVNS. CDR3 length: 17 amino acids. In nucleotides, the CDR3 is TGTGCCAGCAGTTCTCCGGGACTAGCGGGAGGCTTCTACGAGCAGTACTTC. This gives the protein CASSSPGLAGGFYEQYF.

This clone was seen only a few times. The gene calls are TRBV30 and TRBJ1-1; the D gene is possibly TRBD1 (6 bases). The CDR3 has 14 residues. CDR1 is GTSNPN and CDR2 is SVGIG in the germline V gene (reference sequence). The V end was cut by 2 bases, the J end by 2 bases, with 12 bases between. The CDR3 loop reads CAWSPSGANTEAFF. The CDR3 bases are TGTGCCTGGAGTCCCTCGGGGGCCAACACTGAAGCTTTCTTT.

The J gene is TRBJ1-1, the V gene TRBV30; D is perhaps TRBD1 (5 bases). CDR3 length: 13 amino acids. CDR1 GTSNPN and CDR2 SVGIG come from the germline V gene (reference sequence). Trimming cost V 1 base and J 5 bases, with 11 bases left between them. The DNA for the CDR3 is TGTGCCTGGAGTGCGGGGGGTAGGACTGAAGCTTTCTTT. It yields the protein CAWSAGGRTEAFF.

The table lists this clone with a few counts. The chain couples TRBV27 to TRBJ2-7; 8 bases align to TRBD2. From germline, CDR1 is MNHEY and CDR2 SMNVEV (reference sequence). The CDR3 has 15 residues. Trimming cost V 2 bases and J 2 bases; bases outside gene matches: 5. CDR3 sequence reads: CASSLGGGIPYEQYF. The CDR3 DNA follows: TGTGCCAGCAGTTTAGGCGGGGGGATTCCCTACGAGCAGTACTTC.

This clone has a handful of counts. The chain is built from TRBV12-3 or TRBV12-4 and TRBJ2-1; tentative D call: TRBD2 (6 bases). The V gene lost 1 base and the J gene lost 7 bases, with 14 bases spanning the gap. CDR3 size: 15 residues. The DNA of the CDR3 is TGTGCCAGCAGTTTAGGTGGGACTCTCAGGAATGAGCAGTTCTTC. Protein sequence: CASSLGGTLRNEQFF.

This clone turned up a few times. The rearrangement joins TRBV20-1 to TRBJ2-2; D is unresolved. From germline, CDR1 is DFQATT and CDR2 SNEGSKA (reference sequence). This CDR3 comprises 15 residues. The V gene lost 1 base and the J gene lost 5 bases, with 14 bases spanning the gap. The chain's CDR3 is CSARVFGKGTGELFF. The CDR3 region has the DNA TGCAGTGCTAGAGTCTTTGGGAAGGGAACCGGGGAGCTGTTTTTT.

This chain connects TRBV30 to TRBJ1-4; D is unclear. Germline V gene data show CDR1 as GTSNPN and CDR2 as SVGIG (reference sequence). This CDR3 is built from 15 residues. With 1 base removed from V and 8 bases from J, the gap between germline ends came to 17 bases. The CDR3 sequence is CAWSGPRGTTEKLFF. CDR3 nucleotides: TGTGCCTGGAGTGGTCCCAGAGGCACTACCGAAAAACTGTTTTTT.

This clone counts as large (0.1 to 1%). The rearrangement uses TRBV27 and TRBJ1-1; D may be TRBD1 (5 bases). Trimming removed 3 bases at V and 5 bases at J, with 13 bases between. The germline V gene encodes CDR1 MNHEY and CDR2 SMNVEV (reference sequence). The CDR3 is 14 residues long. The CDR3 sequence: CASSFDSRGTEAFF. The CDR3 DNA reads as TGTGCCAGCAGTTTTGACAGCAGAGGAACTGAAGCTTTCTTT.

CDR3 nucleotides: TGCGCCAGCAGCTTAGACCCCGGCGAAAAACTGTTTTTT. This codes for CASSLDPGEKLFF. The chain is built from TRBV5-1 and TRBJ1-4; D gene unclear. The germline CDR1 and CDR2 sequences are SGHRS and YFSETQ. This CDR3 is 13 amino acids long. V lost 2 bases to trimming and J lost 8 bases, with 10 bases between them.

The chain recombines TRBV6-1 with TRBJ2-7; tentatively, D is TRBD2 (5 bases). Germline CDR1 MNHNS, CDR2 SASEGT. The CDR3 covers 13 residues. V was cut by 3 bases and J by 12 bases, with 18 bases left in between. The CDR3 DNA sequence: TGTGCCAGCAGTGATACCAGCGAGGGAGTGACGTACGTC. This gives the protein CASSDTSEGVTYV.

The chain carries TRBV20-1 and TRBJ1-1, with D tentatively TRBD1 (5 bases). The germline V gene has CDR1 DFQATT and CDR2 SNEGSKA (reference sequence). The CDR3 has 14 amino acids. Trimming took off 5 bases at V and 4 bases at J, with 17 bases between the two ends. The DNA of the CDR3 is TGCAGTGCTCCTCCGGGGGGACGGGGCACTGAAGCTTTCTTT. It translates to CSAPPGGRGTEAFF.

This clone was observed a few times. J is TRBJ2-7 and V is TRBV15; D uncertain. Germline CDR1 LNHNV, CDR2 YYDKDF (reference sequence). Between the trimmed V and J ends, which lost 0 bases and 0 bases, there was a span of 12 bases. This CDR3 contains 16 residues. The CDR3 sequence is CATSRDSTFSSYEQYF. CDR3 nucleotide sequence: TGTGCCACCAGCAGAGATTCAACTTTTAGCTCCTACGAGCAGTACTTC.

This chain joins TRBV7-3 and TRBJ2-2; tentatively, D is TRBD1 (5 bases). Trimming took 2 bases from V and 1 from J, leaving 5 bases between them. The CDR3 sequence is 14 residues long. The germline V gene encodes CDR1 SGHTA and CDR2 FQGTGA. The CDR3 sequence is CASSLGQNTGELFF. CDR3 bases: TGTGCCAGCAGCTTAGGACAGAACACCGGGGAGCTGTTTTTT. The whole variable domain, filled in from reference TRBV7-3 and TRBJ2-2, reads GAGVSQTPSNKVTEKGKYVELRCDPISGHTALYWYRQSLGQGPEFLIYFQGTGAADDSGLPNDRFFAVRPEGSVSTLKIQRTERGDSAVYLCASSLGQNTGELFFGEGSRLTVL.

This chain uses TRBV6-1 with TRBJ1-2, with a tentative D call TRBD1 (6 bases). Germline CDR1 reads MNHNS; CDR2 reads SASEGT. Trimming shortened V by 2 bases and J by 8 bases, and 18 bases separated the two germline ends. The CDR3 covers 15 residues. This chain's CDR3 is CASSEYGTGGRGYTF. For the CDR3, the DNA is TGTGCCAGCAGTGAATACGGGACCGGGGGGCGAGGCTACACCTTC.

Sample share makes this clone medium-sized. CDR3 bases: TGTGCCAGCAGCGTCGGTACAGGGCCACACGAGCAGTACTTC. This codes for CASSVGTGPHEQYF. This chain joins TRBV27 and TRBJ2-7, with D possibly being TRBD1 (6 bases). This CDR3 comprises 14 residues. The germline V and J ends were trimmed by 6 bases and 5 bases, with 17 bases remaining between them. CDR1 and CDR2 (germline): MNHEY, SMNVEV (reference sequence).

The V and J genes are TRBV28 and TRBJ2-7; TRBD2 is a possible D gene (7 bases). Trimming pared 8 bases from V and 2 bases from J, leaving 16 bases between. CDR3 length: 14 residues. Germline V lookup: CDR1 MDHEN, CDR2 SYDVKM. The CDR3 region has the DNA TGTGCCAGCTCCGAGGCGGGGGCCCCCTACGAGCAGTACTTC. Protein sequence: CASSEAGAPYEQYF.

The rearrangement joins TRBV7-3 to TRBJ2-7; 8 bases map to TRBD2. The V gene's germline CDR1 is SGHTA and CDR2 FQGTGA. V lost 0 bases, J lost 6 bases, and 7 bases stayed unmatched. The CDR3 is 15 amino acids. As DNA, the CDR3 is TGTGCCAGCAGCTTAACTAGCGGGACAACGGGCGAGCAGTACTTC. Protein sequence: CASSLTSGTTGEQYF.

This clone is large in the sample. The V gene is TRBV6-1, the J gene TRBJ1-5; D unresolved. CDR3 length equals 14 residues. V was shortened by 7 bases and J by 0 bases, with 10 bases between the two germline ends. Per the germline V gene, CDR1 is MNHNS and CDR2 is SASEGT. The DNA for the CDR3 is TGTGCCAGCAAACCGTTGACTAGCAATCAGCCCCAGCATTTT. Encoded protein: CASKPLTSNQPQHF.